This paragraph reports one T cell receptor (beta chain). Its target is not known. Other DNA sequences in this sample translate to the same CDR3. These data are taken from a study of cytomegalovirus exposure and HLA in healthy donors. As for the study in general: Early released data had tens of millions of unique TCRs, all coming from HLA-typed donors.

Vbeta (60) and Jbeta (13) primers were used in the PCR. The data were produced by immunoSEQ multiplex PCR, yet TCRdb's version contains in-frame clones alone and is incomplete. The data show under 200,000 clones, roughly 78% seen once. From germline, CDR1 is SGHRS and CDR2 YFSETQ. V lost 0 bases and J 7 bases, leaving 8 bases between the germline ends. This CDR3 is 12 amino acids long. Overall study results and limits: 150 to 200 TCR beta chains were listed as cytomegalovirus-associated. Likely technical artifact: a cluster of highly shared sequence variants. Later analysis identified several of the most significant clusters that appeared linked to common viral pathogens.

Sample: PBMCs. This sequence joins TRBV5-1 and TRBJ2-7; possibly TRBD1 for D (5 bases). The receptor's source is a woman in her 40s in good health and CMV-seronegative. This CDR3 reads CASSLEGVEQYF. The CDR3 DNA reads TGCGCCAGCAGCTTGGAAGGGGTGGAGCAGTACTTC.